The 20 T cell receptor beta chains below were found in one sample sequenced in a study of chemoradiotherapy in HPV16-positive cancers. Some clones are missing from TCRdb's copy, which holds only in-frame ones; the method was immunoSEQ multiplex PCR. The sample records tens of thousands of clones, roughly 94% being singletons. The specimen was obtained from a patient who underwent chemoradiotherapy. The receptors stem from a human donor with HPV-associated anogenital cancer.

The chain carries TRBV30 and TRBJ1-5; 10 bases match TRBD1. The V gene's germline CDR1 is GTSNPN and CDR2 SVGIG (reference sequence). Trimming took 5 bases from V and 6 from J; bases not matched to a gene: 13. This CDR3 is 16 amino acids long. CDR3 bases: TGTGCCTGGGCCGCGGACAGGGGGGGGCGAGGTCAGCCCCAGCATTTT. Protein product: CAWAADRGGRGQPQHF.

As concerns this clone: An end of the junction differs from the germline gene, which may be a read error. The chain recombines TRBV29-1 with TRBJ2-1; 9 bases fit TRBD2. Germline V lookup: CDR1 SQVTM, CDR2 ANQGSEA. There are 16 residues in the CDR3. In DNA form, the CDR3 reads TGCAGCGTCGAAGGTAGCGGGAGTCTCTCCTACAATGAGCAGTTCTTC. Translation gives CSVEGSGSLSYNEQFF.

V usage is TRBV7-9 and J usage is TRBJ2-1; D may be TRBD2 (6 bases). The V and J ends lost 4 bases and 0 bases respectively, with 13 bases between them. This CDR3 has 16 amino acids. Germline CDR1 is SEHNR and CDR2 is FQNEAQ (reference sequence). CDR3 sequence (DNA): TGTGCCAGCAGCTCCCGTGGGGGGAGCTCCTACAATGAGCAGTTCTTC. This sequence encodes CASSSRGGSSYNEQFF. The full variable domain, completed using reference TRBV7-9 and TRBJ2-1, is DTGVSQNPRHKITKRGQNVTFRCDPISEHNRLYWYRQTLGQGPEFLTYFQNEAQLEKSRLLSDRFSAERPKGSFSTLEIQRTEQGDSAMYLCASSSRGGSSYNEQFFGPGTRLTVL.

The rearrangement uses TRBV5-1 and TRBJ2-6; TRBD2 might be the D (5 bases). The V and J ends lost 4 bases and 4 bases respectively, with 15 bases between them. The CDR3 runs to 16 residues. CDR1 and CDR2 from the germline V gene are SGHRS and YFSETQ. Written as DNA, the CDR3 is TGCGCCAGCAGCGAGGGCCCCTTGGCCGGGGCCAACGTCCTGACTTTC. This gives the protein CASSEGPLAGANVLTF.

The chain recombines TRBV2 with TRBJ1-4; D possibly corresponds to TRBD1 (5 bases). The CDR3 covers 15 residues. V lost 4 bases and J lost 0, with 9 bases in between. The germline CDR1 and CDR2 sequences are SNHLY and FYNNEI. The CDR3 loop is CASSADRATNEKLFF. The CDR3 DNA follows: TGTGCCAGCAGTGCCGACAGAGCAACTAATGAAAAACTGTTTTTT.

This clone was observed once. The chain has TRBV15 and TRBJ2-6; tentatively, D is TRBD1 (6 bases). This CDR3 is 15 amino acids long. Per the germline V gene, CDR1 is LNHNV and CDR2 is YYDKDF (reference sequence). V dropped 5 bases and J dropped 0 bases, with 8 bases sitting between them. The chain's CDR3 is CATSLDSSGANVLTF. Written as DNA, the CDR3 is TGTGCCACCAGCCTGGACAGCTCTGGGGCCAACGTCCTGACTTTC. The variable domain in full, completed from reference TRBV15 and TRBJ2-6, reads DAMVIQNPRYQVTQFGKPVTLSCSQTLNHNVMYWYQQKSSQAPKLLFHYYDKDFNNEADTPDNFQSRRPNTSFCFLDIRSPGLGDTAMYLCATSLDSSGANVLTFGAGSRLTVL.

The V call is TRBV6-5, the J call TRBJ2-2; TRBD1 matches at 9 bases. The length of the CDR3 is 14 residues. V was clipped by 5 bases and J by 6 bases; unmatched bases: 4. Germline V gene sequence: CDR1 MNHEY, CDR2 SVGAGI. CDR3 sequence (DNA): TGTGCCAGCAGTCGGGACAGGGTGGCCGGGGAGCTGTTTTTT. Translation gives CASSRDRVAGELFF.

V and J are TRBV4-3 and TRBJ1-1, with D unclear. CDR3 length: 14 amino acids. CDR1 and CDR2 from the germline V gene are LGHNA and YSLEER. V lost 1 base and J lost 3, with 9 bases in between. DNA for the CDR3: TGCGCCAGCAGCCAAGGATTAAGGGACACTGAAGCTTTCTTT. Translation: CASSQGLRDTEAFF.

This chain uses TRBV19 with TRBJ1-1; TRBD1 aligns across 7 bases. The length of the CDR3 is 15 residues. The germline V gene has CDR1 LNHDA and CDR2 SQIVND (reference sequence). Trimming removed 1 base from V and 4 bases from J; junction bases left unmatched: 6. DNA of the CDR3: TGTGCCAGTAGTATAGGTCGCCAGGGGGTCACTGAAGCTTTCTTT. Amino acid sequence: CASSIGRQGVTEAFF.

The CDR3 here is CASSELPGQPNQPQHF. CDR3 in DNA: TGTGCCAGCAGTGAGCTCCCGGGACAGCCGAATCAGCCCCAGCATTTT. The rearrangement links TRBV6-1 to TRBJ1-5, with 7 bases that match TRBD1. The CDR3 is made up of 16 amino acids. The germline gives CDR1 MNHNS, CDR2 SASEGT. With V trimmed by 3 bases and J by 4 bases, 9 bases remained unmatched.

This chain joins TRBV9 and TRBJ2-4; 8 nucleotides align to TRBD2. Germline V gene sequence: CDR1 SGDLS, CDR2 YYNGEE. The CDR3 runs to 19 residues. Trimming cost V 0 bases and J 1 base; bases outside gene matches: 12. CDR3 residues: CASSVGIAGRSIAKNIQYF. CDR3 in DNA: TGTGCCAGCAGCGTAGGGATAGCGGGAAGGAGTATCGCCAAAAACATTCAGTACTTC.

CDR3 DNA: TGTGCCAGCTCACCACCAGGGGAGGACATTCAGTACTTC. It codes for CASSPPGEDIQYF. The chain recombines TRBV18 with TRBJ2-4, with D possibly matching TRBD2 (6 bases). CDR1 KGHSH and CDR2 LQKENI come from the germline V gene. V was cut by 0 bases and J by 8 bases, with 8 bases left in between. The CDR3 runs 13 residues.

Written as DNA, the CDR3 is TGTGCCAGCAGCTTTCAGCTCGGACAGGGCTACGAGCAGTACTTC. Protein sequence: CASSFQLGQGYEQYF. The chain links TRBV7-2 to TRBJ2-7, with 8 bases identical to TRBD1. Germline assignment: CDR1 SGHTA and CDR2 FQGNSA. This CDR3 is 15 amino acids long. V was clipped by 3 bases and J by 3 bases; unmatched bases: 7.

This sequence joins TRBV14 and TRBJ2-3; D perhaps matches TRBD2 (7 bases). This CDR3 comprises 16 residues. Trimming shortened V by 3 bases and J by 4 bases, and 17 bases separated the two germline ends. Germline V CDR1 and CDR2: SGHDN, FVKESK. CDR3 DNA: TGTGCCAGCAGCCACCTGGGGGGGGGCCGCGCAGATACGCAGTATTTT. Amino acid sequence: CASSHLGGGRADTQYF.

V and J are TRBV5-1 and TRBJ2-7; D might be TRBD2 (6 bases). Between the trimmed V and J ends, which lost 1 base and 2 bases, there was a span of 16 bases. Germline CDR1 reads SGHRS; CDR2 reads YFSETQ. The CDR3 runs to 16 residues. DNA for the CDR3: TGCGCCAGCAGCTTGTCCCGGGGAAGCGGGCCCTACGAGCAGTACTTC. It encodes CASSLSRGSGPYEQYF.

CDR3 amino acids: CASSIAGDDYGYTF. The DNA of the CDR3 is TGTGCCAGTAGTATAGCGGGGGACGACTATGGCTACACCTTC. This chain joins TRBV19 and TRBJ1-2; tentatively, D is TRBD1 (5 bases). V lost 1 base and J 3 bases, leaving 9 bases between the germline ends. The CDR3 length is 14 residues. The germline CDR1 and CDR2 sequences are LNHDA and SQIVND (reference sequence).

This rearrangement joins TRBV6-5 to TRBJ2-2; D remains ambiguous. The CDR3 is made up of 12 amino acids. Germline V gene sequence: CDR1 MNHEY, CDR2 SVGAGI. Trimming shortened V by 1 base and J by 6 bases, and 3 bases separated the two germline ends. CDR3: CASSYLAGELFF. The DNA of the CDR3 is TGTGCCAGCAGTTACTTGGCCGGGGAGCTGTTTTTT.

The genes are TRBV14 and TRBJ2-7; D possibly corresponds to TRBD2 (5 bases). The CDR3 is 14 amino acids. Germline V CDR1 and CDR2: SGHDN, FVKESK. V was trimmed by 2 bases and J by 3 bases, leaving 11 bases between them. The CDR3 loop reads CASSQSPLVYEQYF. As DNA, the CDR3 is TGTGCCAGCAGCCAATCCCCACTAGTCTACGAGCAGTACTTC. The variable domain in full, completed from reference TRBV14 and TRBJ2-7, reads EAGVTQFPSHSVIEKGQTVTLRCDPISGHDNLYWYRRVMGKEIKFLLHFVKESKQDESGMPNNRFLAERTGGTYSTLKVQPAELEDSGVYFCASSQSPLVYEQYFGPGTRLTVT.

The chain carries TRBV19 and TRBJ1-1; 7 positions agree with TRBD1. The V gene end was trimmed by 8 bases and the J gene end by 1 base; junction bases not matched to a gene: 7. Germline-derived CDR1 and CDR2 are LNHDA and SQIVND (reference sequence). The CDR3 sequence is 14 residues long. In DNA, the CDR3 is TGTGCCAGTGGGGCACGGGACAGGAACACTGAAGCTTTCTTT. Protein sequence: CASGARDRNTEAFF. Supplemented by reference TRBV19 and TRBJ1-1, the full variable domain reads DGGITQSPKYLFRKEGQNVTLSCEQNLNHDAMYWYRQDPGQGLRLIYYSQIVNDFQKGDIAEGYSVSREKKESFPLTVTSAQKNPTAFYLCASGARDRNTEAFFGQGTRLTVV.

This clone was counted a single time. The chain carries TRBV7-3 and TRBJ2-1, with 11 bases fitting TRBD2. CDR1 and CDR2 (germline): SGHTA, FQGTGA. J gave up 0 bases and V 5 bases, and 18 bases lay outside the gene matches. CDR3 length: 21 amino acids. The CDR3 sequence is CASSAKGRLAGGVSSYNEQFF. CDR3 nucleotide sequence: TGTGCCAGCAGCGCAAAAGGGCGGCTAGCGGGGGGCGTGAGCTCCTACAATGAGCAGTTCTTC.